This T cell receptor (beta chain) was obtained from a study of a mutant IDH1 vaccine in newly diagnosed glioma. Turning to the study itself: The study started vaccination 4-6 weeks after radiotherapy alone, or with temozolomide cycles. Former treatment meant radiotherapy, temozolomide, or both; the majority had gotten both.

Repertoires were generated with immunoSEQ multiplex PCR, while TCRdb's copy carries only in-frame clones and drops some. The sample lists roughly 44,000 clones, approximately 81% seen once, with 4.7% in the top ten. The CDR3 runs to 13 residues. CDR1 and CDR2 from the germline V gene are SGHAT and FQNNGV. Trimming shortened V by 2 bases and J by 2 bases, and 1 base separated the two germline ends. The time point denotes: week 35, safety follow-up. Alongside topical imiquimod, each dose of vaccine comprised 300 ug of mutant IDH1 20-mer peptide. Across weeks 1, 3, 5, 7, 11, 15, 19 and 23, patients received a vaccination each time, eight in all. Diagnosis in the donors showed new WHO grade 3 or 4 astrocytomas that were IDH1-mutant and ATRX-lost. As regards this clone: The antigen is undetermined.

The source material was PBMCs, sampled from a glioma patient whose treatment included an IDH1 peptide vaccine. The clonotype originates from a woman in her forties with glioma. Some clones in this sample may be carry-over from other donors' samples. The chain joins TRBV11-2 to TRBJ2-6; no clear D. DNA of the CDR3: TGTGCCAGCAGCTTACCTGGGGCCAACGTCCTGACTTTC. It codes for CASSLPGANVLTF.